The 16 T cell receptor beta chains in this list originate from one sample, sequenced in a study of blood T cells in healthy people across ages (dated by TCRdb to between 2014 and 2017). The library was made by 5' RACE. The sample was run on an Illumina HiSeq 2500. A second roughly 6 to 12 cycle PCR used a sample-barcoded 5' primer and a J-beta primer mix. The public reads were reprocessed in TCRdb via fastp at Q25 and MiXCR, keeping in-frame beta chains. Each CDR3 protein gets just one entry, which takes the most common genes and DNA from the rows behind it. The sample table records roughly 830,000 distinct CDR3 sequences; around 68% of these occur just once. The ten largest make up about a quarter of the sample. Sequenced sample: blood. Source of these receptors: a man under 40 in good health.

In this sample, this clonotype turned up a few times. The chain uses TRBV20-1 and TRBJ2-1; no reliable D call. Germline lookup yields CDR1 DFQATT and CDR2 SNEGSKA (reference sequence). The length of the CDR3 is 16 residues. The V end was cut by 1 base, the J end by 5 bases, with 18 bases between. Here the CDR3 reads CSARAPRGALDNEQFF. Written as DNA, the CDR3 is TGCAGTGCTAGAGCCCCGAGAGGCGCCCTAGACAATGAGCAGTTCTTC.

V and J are TRBV18 and TRBJ2-1; possibly TRBD2 for D (6 bases). Trimming removed 3 bases from V and 8 bases from J, with 20 bases in between. This CDR3 has 16 amino acids. CDR1 is KGHSH, CDR2 LQKENI, per germline. The CDR3: CASSPLGGRGLDEQFF. CDR3 nucleotide sequence: TGTGCCAGCTCACCCCTGGGAGGAAGGGGTTTGGATGAGCAGTTCTTC.

There are a few counts of this clonotype. This chain connects TRBV6-2 or TRBV6-3 to TRBJ2-7, with D possibly matching TRBD1 (6 bases). This CDR3 region has 13 residues. Trimming removed 5 bases at V and 0 bases at J, with 8 bases between. Germline V gene lookup returns CDR1 MNHEY and CDR2 SVGEGT. The CDR3 bases are TGTGCCAGCAGTGACAGGATCTCCTACGAGCAGTACTTC. Translation: CASSDRISYEQYF.

The chain joins TRBV10-3 to TRBJ2-5; tentatively, D is TRBD1 (6 bases). The CDR3 runs to 15 residues. Germline CDR1 ENHRY, CDR2 SYGVKD. V was shortened by 0 bases and J by 0 bases, with 8 bases between the two germline ends. The CDR3, as DNA: TGTGCCATCAGTGAGTCTGGACAGAACCAAGAGACCCAGTACTTC. Translation: CAISESGQNQETQYF.

The V call is TRBV9, the J call TRBJ1-1; no reliable D call. V shed 6 bases and J shed 0 bases, with 9 bases lying between them. CDR1 is SGDLS and CDR2 is YYNGEE in the germline V gene. This CDR3 spans 13 amino acids. The CDR3 DNA reads TGTGCCAGCAATAGGGATCTGAACACTGAAGCTTTCTTT. The encoded protein is CASNRDLNTEAFF.

About this clonotype itself: Given a much more abundant clone one base away, this may be a read error. The chain recombines TRBV20-1 with TRBJ1-1, with D tentatively TRBD1 (6 bases). CDR1 and CDR2 from the germline V gene are DFQATT and SNEGSKA (reference sequence). This CDR3 spans 13 amino acids. V was trimmed by 3 bases and J by 4 bases, leaving 12 bases between them. CDR3 in DNA: TGCAGTGCTAGCGGGGACACCTCCACTGAAGCTTTCTTT. Translation gives CSASGDTSTEAFF.

This chain's CDR3 is CSANAPGSEKLFF. The CDR3 bases are TGCAGTGCTAATGCCCCCGGCAGTGAAAAACTGTTTTTT. This chain links TRBV20-1 with TRBJ1-4; D not certain. V lost 4 bases, J lost 7 bases, and 13 bases lay in between. The CDR3 is 13 residues long. The germline CDR1 and CDR2 sequences are DFQATT and SNEGSKA (reference sequence).

This clonotype was detected a few times. The chain has TRBV6-2 or TRBV6-3 and TRBJ2-5; tentative D call: TRBD1 (6 bases). From germline, CDR1 is MNHEY and CDR2 SVGEGT. The CDR3 runs to 14 residues. The germline V and J ends were trimmed by 2 bases and 5 bases, with 12 bases remaining between them. DNA of the CDR3: TGTGCCAGCAGTTACAAGGGGGTTTGGGAGACCCAGTACTTC. The encoded protein is CASSYKGVWETQYF.

This clonotype was counted a few times. V usage is TRBV3-1 and J usage is TRBJ2-7; D is unresolved. Looked up from germline, CDR1 is LGHDT and CDR2 is YNNKEL (reference sequence). The CDR3 sequence is 14 residues long. V was clipped by 0 bases and J by 3 bases, with 9 bases between them. The CDR3 here is CASSQDSTFYEQYF. CDR3 nucleotide sequence: TGTGCCAGCAGCCAAGATTCTACCTTCTACGAGCAGTACTTC.

This clonotype was counted a single time. The rearrangement joins TRBV4-1 to TRBJ2-1; D uncertain. Trimming shortened V by 4 bases and J by 2 bases, and 12 bases separated the two germline ends. Germline CDR1 MGHRA, CDR2 YSYEKL. There are 15 residues in the CDR3. The CDR3 DNA sequence: TGCGCCAGCAGCCCCCGGGCTACAACCTACAATGAGCAGTTCTTC. It specifies CASSPRATTYNEQFF.

In DNA form, the CDR3 reads TGTGCCAGCAGCAACCCGGGGGCTTCATACCCCCTCCACTTT. Residues: CASSNPGASYPLHF. The chain combines TRBV12-3 or TRBV12-4 with TRBJ1-6; D may be TRBD1 (6 bases). Trimming removed 6 bases at V and 13 bases at J, with 19 bases between. The CDR3 sequence is 14 residues long.

The CDR3 protein is CASSLAGDNQPQHF. The CDR3 DNA sequence: TGTGCCAGCAGTTTGGCAGGGGACAATCAGCCCCAGCATTTT. The chain has TRBV28 and TRBJ1-5; possibly TRBD1 for D (6 bases). V lost 3 bases, J lost 3 bases, and 9 bases lay in between. Germline assignment: CDR1 MDHEN and CDR2 SYDVKM. The CDR3 covers 14 residues.

V gene TRBV18 combines with J gene TRBJ1-4; weak D call: TRBD1 (5 bases). This CDR3 has 16 amino acids. Looked up from germline, CDR1 is KGHSH and CDR2 is LQKENI. The V end was cut by 0 bases, the J end by 3 bases, with 11 bases between. The CDR3 sequence: CASSPPGPRPNEKLFF. CDR3 bases: TGTGCCAGCTCACCACCGGGGCCCCGACCTAATGAAAAACTGTTTTTT.

This clonotype has only a few counts. This rearrangement joins TRBV4-2 to TRBJ2-1, with 8 positions matching TRBD2. Germline V CDR1 and CDR2: LGHNA, YNFKEQ. CDR3 length: 14 amino acids. The ends lost 2 bases at V and 8 bases at J; junction bases unmatched: 5. The CDR3 nucleotides are TGTGCCAGCAGCCAAAAGGCGGGGGGTTATGAGCAGTTCTTC. This translates into CASSQKAGGYEQFF.

This chain links TRBV7-8 with TRBJ2-5; D is uncertain. CDR1 is SGHVS and CDR2 is FQNEAQ in the germline V gene. V lost 4 bases to trimming and J lost 13 bases, with 19 bases between them. CDR3 size: 13 residues. The CDR3 protein is CASSSGPPSDRYF. The DNA for the CDR3 is TGTGCCAGCAGCTCTGGTCCCCCATCCGACCGGTACTTC.

This clonotype occurred a few times. This chain uses TRBV7-8 with TRBJ2-1, with a weak D call TRBD1 (5 bases). Germline values: CDR1 SGHVS, CDR2 FQNEAQ. The CDR3 length is 16 residues. Trimming removed 5 bases from V and 0 bases from J, with 14 bases in between. The CDR3 nucleotides read TGTGCCAGCAGCCTCCAGACAGTTAGCTCCTACAATGAGCAGTTCTTC. Translating gives CASSLQTVSSYNEQFF.